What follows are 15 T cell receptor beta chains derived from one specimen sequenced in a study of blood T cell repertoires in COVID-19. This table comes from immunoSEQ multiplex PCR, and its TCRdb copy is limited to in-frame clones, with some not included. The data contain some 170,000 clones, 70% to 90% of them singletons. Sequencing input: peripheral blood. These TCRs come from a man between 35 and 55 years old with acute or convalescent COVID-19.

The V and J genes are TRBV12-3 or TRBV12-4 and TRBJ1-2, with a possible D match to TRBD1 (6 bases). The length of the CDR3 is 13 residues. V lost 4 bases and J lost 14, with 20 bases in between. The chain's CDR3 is CASSWDTGLNKTF. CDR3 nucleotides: TGTGCCAGCAGTTGGGACACGGGTTTAAATAAGACCTTC.

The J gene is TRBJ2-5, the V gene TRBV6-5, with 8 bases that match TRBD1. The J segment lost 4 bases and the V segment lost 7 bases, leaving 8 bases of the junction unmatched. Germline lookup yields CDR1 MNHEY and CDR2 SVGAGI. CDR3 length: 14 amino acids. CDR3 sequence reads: CASNPDRVVETQYF. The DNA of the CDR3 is TGTGCCAGCAATCCGGACAGGGTAGTAGAGACCCAGTACTTC.

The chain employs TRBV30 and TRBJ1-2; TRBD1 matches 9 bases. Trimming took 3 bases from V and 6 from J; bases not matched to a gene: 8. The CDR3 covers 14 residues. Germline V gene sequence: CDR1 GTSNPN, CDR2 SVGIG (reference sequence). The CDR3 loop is CAWSVGTGRHGYTF. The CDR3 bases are TGTGCCTGGAGCGTAGGGACAGGGAGGCATGGCTACACCTTC. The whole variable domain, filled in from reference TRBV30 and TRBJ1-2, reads SQTIHQWPATLVQPVGSPLSLECTVEGTSNPNLYWYRQAAGRGLQLLFYSVGIGQISSEVPQNLSASRPQDRQFILSSKKLLLSDSGFYLCAWSVGTGRHGYTFGSGTRLTVV.

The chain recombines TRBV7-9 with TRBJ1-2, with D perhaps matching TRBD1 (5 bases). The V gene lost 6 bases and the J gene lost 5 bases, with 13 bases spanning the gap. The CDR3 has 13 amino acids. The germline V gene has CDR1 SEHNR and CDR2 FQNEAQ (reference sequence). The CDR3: CASRGEAEYGYTF. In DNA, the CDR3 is TGTGCCAGCAGAGGGGAGGCCGAGTATGGCTACACCTTC.

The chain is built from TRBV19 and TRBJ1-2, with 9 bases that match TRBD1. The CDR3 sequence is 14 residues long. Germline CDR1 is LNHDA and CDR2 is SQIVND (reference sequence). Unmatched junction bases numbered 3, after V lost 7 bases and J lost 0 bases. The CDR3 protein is CASTRDRANYGYTF. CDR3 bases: TGTGCCAGTACGAGGGACAGGGCTAACTATGGCTACACCTTC.

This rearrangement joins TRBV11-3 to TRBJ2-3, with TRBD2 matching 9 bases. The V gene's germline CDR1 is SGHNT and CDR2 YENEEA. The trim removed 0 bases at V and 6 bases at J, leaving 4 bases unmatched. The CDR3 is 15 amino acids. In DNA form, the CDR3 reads TGTGCCAGCAGCTTAGAGGCGGGGGGGCCGGATACGCAGTATTTT. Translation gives CASSLEAGGPDTQYF.

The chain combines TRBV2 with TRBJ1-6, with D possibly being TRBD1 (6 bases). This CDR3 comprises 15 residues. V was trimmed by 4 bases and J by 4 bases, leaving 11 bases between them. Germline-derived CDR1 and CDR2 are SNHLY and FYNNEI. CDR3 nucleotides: TGTGCCAGCAGTGGGGACACCGCATATAATTCACCCCTCCACTTT. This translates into CASSGDTAYNSPLHF.

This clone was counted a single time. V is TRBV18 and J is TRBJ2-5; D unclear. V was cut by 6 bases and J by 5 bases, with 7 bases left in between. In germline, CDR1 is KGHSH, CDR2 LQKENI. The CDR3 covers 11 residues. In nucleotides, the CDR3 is TGTGCCAGCTCTTTAGAGGAGACCCAGTACTTC. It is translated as CASSLEETQYF.

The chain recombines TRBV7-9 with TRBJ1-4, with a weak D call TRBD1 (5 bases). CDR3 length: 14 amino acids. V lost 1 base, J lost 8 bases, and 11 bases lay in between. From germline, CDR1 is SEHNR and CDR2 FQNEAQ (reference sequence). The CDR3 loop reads CASSLEGLREKLFF. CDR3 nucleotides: TGTGCCAGCAGCTTAGAGGGACTCAGGGAAAAACTGTTTTTT.

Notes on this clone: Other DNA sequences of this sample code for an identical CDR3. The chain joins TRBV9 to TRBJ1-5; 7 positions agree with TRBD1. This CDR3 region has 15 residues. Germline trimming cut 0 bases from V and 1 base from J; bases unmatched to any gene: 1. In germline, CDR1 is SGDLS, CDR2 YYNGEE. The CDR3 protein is CASSVGQGSNQPQHF. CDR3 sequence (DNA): TGTGCCAGCAGCGTAGGACAGGGCAGCAATCAGCCCCAGCATTTT.

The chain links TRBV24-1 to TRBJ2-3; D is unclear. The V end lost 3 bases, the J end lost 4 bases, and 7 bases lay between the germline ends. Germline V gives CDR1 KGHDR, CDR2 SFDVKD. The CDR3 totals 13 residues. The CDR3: CATSDTPADTQYF. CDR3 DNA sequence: TGTGCCACCAGTGATACTCCGGCAGATACGCAGTATTTT.

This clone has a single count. The CDR3 region has the DNA TGCGCCAGCAGCTTGGCTCGGGGTTTGAACGAGCAGTACTTC. It translates to CASSLARGLNEQYF. The chain recombines TRBV5-1 with TRBJ2-7; TRBD2 is a possible D gene (5 bases). CDR3 length: 14 amino acids. The V gene's germline CDR1 is SGHRS and CDR2 YFSETQ. Trimming shortened V by 0 bases and J by 5 bases, and 12 bases separated the two germline ends.

Here the CDR3 reads CASSVGGDTQYF. In DNA form, the CDR3 reads TGTGCCAGCAGCGTGGGAGGGGATACGCAGTATTTT. The V and J genes are TRBV9 and TRBJ2-3, with 7 bases identical to TRBD2. The length of the CDR3 is 12 residues. Germline CDR1 reads SGDLS; CDR2 reads YYNGEE. V shed 2 bases and J 6 bases; nucleotides not matched to a gene: 0.

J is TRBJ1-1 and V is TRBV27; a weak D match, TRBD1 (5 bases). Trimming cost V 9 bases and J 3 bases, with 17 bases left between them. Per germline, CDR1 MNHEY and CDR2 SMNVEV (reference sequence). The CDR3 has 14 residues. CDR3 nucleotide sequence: TGTGCCAGGCCTGAAGGGGAAGTTCACACTGAAGCTTTCTTT. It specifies CARPEGEVHTEAFF.

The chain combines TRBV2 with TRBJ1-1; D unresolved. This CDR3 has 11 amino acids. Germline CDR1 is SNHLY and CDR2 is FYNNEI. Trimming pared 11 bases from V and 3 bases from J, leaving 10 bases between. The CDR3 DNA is TGTGCCGGAGGACGGCACACTGAAGCTTTCTTT. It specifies CAGGRHTEAFF.